These T cell receptor beta chains were read from a single sample in a study of cytomegalovirus exposure and HLA in healthy donors. Produced via immunoSEQ multiplex PCR; TCRdb's table is partial and in-frame only. The sample holds around 170,000 clones, 77% seen once. The source material was PBMCs. These TCRs come from a man aged 18-30 years in good health and CMV-seronegative. Both conserved end residues are part of each CDR3. The D gene is left open where the match is weak. Size tells how often a clone was seen (once, few, many) or the class of an expanded clone, and some rows leave it out.

d_call	clone_size	v_call	j_call	cdr3_aa	cdr3_nt
TRBD2	NA	TRBV11-3	TRBJ2-5	CASSLASGAQETQYF	TGTGCCAGCAGCTTGGCTAGCGGGGCCCAAGAGACCCAGTACTTC
TRBD1	NA	TRBV4-2	TRBJ1-2	CASSQYMTGAGDYGYTF	TGTGCCAGCAGCCAATACATGACAGGGGCAGGGGACTATGGCTACACCTTC
TRBD2	NA	TRBV4-2	TRBJ2-7	CASSQDTSGGPYEQYF	TGTGCCAGCAGCCAAGACACTAGCGGGGGACCCTACGAGCAGTACTTC
NA	NA	TRBV7-9	TRBJ1-2	CAGGGLDGYTF	TGTGCCGGGGGAGGACTTGATGGCTACACCTTC
TRBD2	few	TRBV19	TRBJ2-7	CASSIGGTSGRAWDEQYF	TGTGCCAGTAGTATAGGTGGGACTAGCGGGAGGGCCTGGGACGAGCAGTACTTC
NA	NA	TRBV2	TRBJ2-7	CASKQGPYEQYF	TGTGCCAGCAAACAGGGTCCCTACGAGCAGTACTTC
TRBD1	NA	TRBV7-2	TRBJ2-3	CASSLLGQVPTDTQYF	TGTGCCAGCAGCTTGTTGGGACAGGTTCCAACAGATACGCAGTATTTT
TRBD1	few	TRBV18	TRBJ1-5	CASSPSTGASNQPQHF	TGTGCCAGCTCACCATCGACAGGGGCGAGCAATCAGCCCCAGCATTTT
NA	NA	TRBV7-9	TRBJ1-2	CASSQESHGYTF	TGTGCCAGCAGCCAAGAGTCCCATGGCTACACCTTC
TRBD1	NA	TRBV12-5	TRBJ2-3	CASGRRQGSTDTQYF	TGTGCTAGTGGTCGCCGACAGGGGAGCACAGATACGCAGTATTTT
TRBD2	NA	TRBV30	TRBJ2-5	CACQRGARETQYF	TGTGCCTGCCAGCGGGGGGCCAGAGAGACCCAGTACTTC
NA	NA	TRBV11-1	TRBJ2-7	CASSFPLVAYEQYF	TGTGCCAGCAGCTTCCCCCTGGTAGCCTACGAGCAGTACTTC
TRBD2	NA	TRBV9	TRBJ2-1	CASSESSGNSYNEQFF	TGTGCCAGCAGCGAGAGTAGCGGGAACTCCTACAATGAGCAGTTCTTC
NA	NA	TRBV27	TRBJ1-2	CASSGGGGGYTF	TGTGCCAGCAGTGGGGGGGGCGGCGGCTACACCTTC
NA	few	TRBV18	TRBJ2-7	CASSTGTSPYEQYF	TGTGCCAGCTCCACCGGGACATCACCCTACGAGCAGTACTTC
TRBD1	NA	TRBV5-1	TRBJ1-2	CASSLEGTGARPAF	TGCGCCAGCAGCTTGGAAGGGACAGGGGCCCGACCTGCCTTC
NA	NA	TRBV9	TRBJ2-5	CASSVNQGTFQETQYF	TGTGCCAGCAGCGTGAACCAGGGTACCTTCCAAGAGACCCAGTACTTC
TRBD2	NA	TRBV4-2	TRBJ2-1	CASSQGSSGAYNEQFF	TGTGCCAGCAGCCAAGGAAGTAGCGGGGCCTACAATGAGCAGTTCTTC
TRBD1	NA	TRBV6-1	TRBJ1-2	CASSERGQGSCGYTF	TGTGCCAGCAGTGAAAGGGGACAGGGTTCGTGCGGCTACACCTTC
NA	NA	TRBV21-1	TRBJ2-7	CASRFQRSSYEQYF	TGTGCCAGCAGGTTTCAGAGGAGCTCCTACGAGCAGTACTTC
NA	NA	TRBV11-2	TRBJ2-7	CASSLVGLPYEQYF	TGTGCCAGCAGCTTAGTGGGGCTCCCCTACGAGCAGTACTTC
NA	NA	TRBV11-2	TRBJ2-7	CASSQGGAYEQYF	TGTGCCAGCAGCCAAGGGGGGGCTTACGAGCAGTACTTC
TRBD2	NA	TRBV4-3	TRBJ2-6	CASSQDLSLAGYSGANVLTF	TGCGCCAGCAGCCAAGATCTAAGCCTAGCGGGGTACTCTGGGGCCAACGTCCTGACTTTC
TRBD1	NA	TRBV30	TRBJ1-5	CAWNTGGVQPQHF	TGTGCCTGGAATACAGGGGGCGTTCAGCCCCAGCATTTT
NA	NA	TRBV4-3	TRBJ2-2	CASSSGGGPTGELFF	TGCGCCAGCAGCTCAGGGGGAGGACCCACCGGGGAGCTGTTTTTT
NA	NA	TRBV29-1	TRBJ2-3	CSGRGSFTPGLDTQYF	TGCAGCGGGCGGGGATCATTTACGCCCGGGCTGGATACGCAGTATTTT
TRBD2	NA	TRBV11-3	TRBJ2-4	CASSPRTSGTNIQYF	TGTGCCAGCAGCCCCCGGACTAGCGGGACAAACATTCAGTACTTC
TRBD1	NA	TRBV4-2	TRBJ2-3	CASSQEPDRGFTDTQYF	TGTGCCAGCAGCCAAGAACCGGACAGGGGGTTCACAGATACGCAGTATTTT
TRBD2	once	TRBV4-3	TRBJ2-3	CASSQGNWAGASTDTQYF	TGCGCCAGCAGCCAGGGTAACTGGGCGGGAGCGAGCACAGATACGCAGTATTTT
TRBD2	NA	TRBV6-5	TRBJ2-2	CASRRAGGNTGELFF	TGTGCCAGCAGGCGAGCGGGGGGGAACACCGGGGAGCTGTTTTTT
NA	NA	TRBV19	TRBJ1-4	CASSRRSHNEKLFF	TGTGCCAGCTCGAGGAGGAGCCATAATGAAAAACTGTTTTTT
NA	NA	TRBV4-3	TRBJ1-4	CASSQGGRTNEKLFF	TGCGCCAGCAGCCAAGGGGGGAGGACTAATGAAAAACTGTTTTTT
TRBD1	NA	TRBV5-1	TRBJ2-7	CASSRSGTVDREQYF	TGCGCCAGCAGCCGGTCTGGGACAGTAGATCGGGAGCAGTACTTC
TRBD2	NA	TRBV7-9	TRBJ2-1	CASSLVAGDNEQFF	TGTGCCAGCAGCTTAGTGGCGGGGGACAATGAGCAGTTCTTC
TRBD2	NA	TRBV10-3	TRBJ2-1	CAIRGSGGVYNEQFF	TGTGCCATCAGGGGTAGCGGGGGGGTGTACAATGAGCAGTTCTTC
NA	NA	TRBV6-5	TRBJ1-6	CASSEARYSPLHF	TGTGCCAGCAGTGAAGCTCGGTATTCACCCCTCCACTTT
TRBD1	NA	TRBV4-1	TRBJ2-7	CASSQKAGGFYEQYF	TGCGCCAGCAGCCAAAAGGCAGGGGGCTTCTACGAGCAGTACTTC
NA	NA	TRBV27	TRBJ1-2	CATRDRSYGYTF	TGTGCCACCCGAGACAGATCCTATGGCTACACCTTC
NA	NA	TRBV14	TRBJ1-1	CATSGQLNTEAFF	TGTGCCACCTCGGGACAACTGAACACTGAAGCTTTCTTT
NA	NA	TRBV11-3	TRBJ2-7	CASSRVGSSYEQYF	TGTGCCAGCTCTAGGGTCGGGAGTTCCTACGAGCAGTACTTC
NA	NA	TRBV13	TRBJ2-1	CASRRGGLNEQFF	TGTGCCAGCAGACGAGGGGGTCTCAATGAGCAGTTCTTC
NA	few	TRBV30	TRBJ1-5	CASSRGASQPQHF	TGTGCCTCGAGTAGGGGTGCAAGTCAGCCCCAGCATTTT
NA	NA	TRBV4-3	TRBJ1-2	CASSQDRGMTLDDTF	TGCGCCAGCAGCCAAGATCGGGGGATGACATTGGACGACACCTTC
TRBD1	few	TRBV15	TRBJ2-6	CATSPQGAGANVLTF	TGTGCCACCAGCCCCCAGGGGGCTGGGGCCAACGTCCTGACTTTC
NA	NA	TRBV2	TRBJ1-2	CASSETGYGYTF	TGTGCCAGCAGTGAAACGGGCTATGGCTACACCTTC
NA	NA	TRBV30	TRBJ1-6	CAWSPLAPGPLHF	TGTGCCTGGAGTCCCCTAGCTCCGGGACCCCTCCACTTT
NA	NA	TRBV7-2	TRBJ1-5	CASSLVAGNQPQHF	TGTGCCAGCAGCTTAGTTGCGGGCAATCAGCCCCAGCATTTT
NA	NA	TRBV5-6	TRBJ2-2	CASSLGVMGVDTGELFF	TGTGCCAGCAGCTTGGGAGTCATGGGAGTGGACACCGGGGAGCTGTTTTTT
NA	NA	TRBV10-3	TRBJ1-1	CAISVNTYTEAFF	TGTGCCATCAGTGTCAACACCTACACTGAAGCTTTCTTT
TRBD2	few	TRBV9	TRBJ2-2	CASSLIPTGTRGTGELFF	TGTGCCAGCAGCTTAATACCCACCGGGACTAGGGGGACCGGGGAGCTGTTTTTT
TRBD1	NA	TRBV30	TRBJ2-7	CAWSRGQGSTYEQYF	TGTGCCTGGAGTAGGGGACAGGGGTCTACCTACGAGCAGTACTTC
NA	NA	TRBV7-9	TRBJ2-7	CASSIQAYEQYF	TGTGCCAGCTCGATACAGGCCTACGAGCAGTACTTC
TRBD2	NA	TRBV30	TRBJ2-1	CAWSDFRLAGGNEQFF	TGTGCCTGGAGTGACTTCCGATTAGCGGGAGGCAATGAGCAGTTCTTC
NA	NA	TRBV7-9	TRBJ1-1	CASSLSRGAEAFF	TGTGCCAGCAGCTTATCTCGAGGTGCTGAAGCTTTCTTT
TRBD2	NA	TRBV6-6	TRBJ2-1	CASSSGTSKGDEQFF	TGTGCCAGCAGTTCAGGGACTAGCAAGGGCGATGAGCAGTTCTTC
TRBD1	NA	TRBV18	TRBJ1-3	CASSRPGTVKNQNTIYF	TGTGCCAGCTCACGACCCGGGACAGTCAAGAACCAAAACACCATATATTTT
TRBD2	NA	TRBV30	TRBJ2-1	CAWNSGSPNEQFF	TGTGCCTGGAACAGCGGGAGCCCTAATGAGCAGTTCTTC
NA	once	TRBV5-1	TRBJ2-2	CASSSRQNTGELFF	TGCGCCAGCAGCTCCCGACAGAACACCGGGGAGCTGTTTTTT
TRBD2	NA	TRBV18	TRBJ2-1	CASSPFSGSSYNEQFF	TGTGCCAGCTCACCTTTTAGCGGGTCCTCCTACAATGAGCAGTTCTTC
TRBD2	NA	TRBV2	TRBJ2-5	CASNRGSGGHQETQYF	TGTGCCAGCAACCGAGGGAGCGGGGGGCACCAAGAGACCCAGTACTTC